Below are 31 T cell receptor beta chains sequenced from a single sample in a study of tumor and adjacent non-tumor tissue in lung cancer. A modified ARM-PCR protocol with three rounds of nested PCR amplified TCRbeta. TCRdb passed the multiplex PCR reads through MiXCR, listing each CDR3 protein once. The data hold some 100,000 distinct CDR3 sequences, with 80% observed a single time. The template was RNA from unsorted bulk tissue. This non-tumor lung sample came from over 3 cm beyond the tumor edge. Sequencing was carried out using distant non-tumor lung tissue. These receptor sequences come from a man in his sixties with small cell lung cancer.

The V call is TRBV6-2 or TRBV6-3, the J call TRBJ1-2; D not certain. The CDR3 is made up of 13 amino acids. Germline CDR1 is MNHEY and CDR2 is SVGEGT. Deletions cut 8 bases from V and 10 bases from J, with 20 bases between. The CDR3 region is CASGPIGVADYTF. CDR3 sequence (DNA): TGTGCCAGCGGCCCGATTGGGGTTGCCGACTACACCTTC.

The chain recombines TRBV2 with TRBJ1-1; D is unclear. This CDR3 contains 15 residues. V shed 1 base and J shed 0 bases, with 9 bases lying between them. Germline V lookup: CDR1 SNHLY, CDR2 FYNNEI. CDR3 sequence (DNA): TGTGCCAGCAGTGAAGTTCAAGGAATGAACACTGAAGCTTTCTTT. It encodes CASSEVQGMNTEAFF.

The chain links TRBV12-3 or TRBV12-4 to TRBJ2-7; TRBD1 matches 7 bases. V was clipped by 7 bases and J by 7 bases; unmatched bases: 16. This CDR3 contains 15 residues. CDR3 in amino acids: CASTLRDSVAQEQYF. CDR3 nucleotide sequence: TGTGCCAGCACGCTCCGGGACAGCGTAGCTCAAGAGCAGTACTTC.

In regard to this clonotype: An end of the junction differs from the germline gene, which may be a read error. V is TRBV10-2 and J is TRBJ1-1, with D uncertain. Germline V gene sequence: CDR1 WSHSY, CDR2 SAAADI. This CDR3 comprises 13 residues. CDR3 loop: CASSERAGTEAFF. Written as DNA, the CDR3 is TGCGCCAGTAGTGAGAGGGCCGGCACTGAAGCTTTCTTT.

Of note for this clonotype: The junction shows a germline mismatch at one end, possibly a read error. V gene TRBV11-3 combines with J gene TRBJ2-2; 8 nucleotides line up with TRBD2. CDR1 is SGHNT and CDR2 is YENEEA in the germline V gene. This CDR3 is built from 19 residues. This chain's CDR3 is CASSHDDTGLEGRTGGLFF. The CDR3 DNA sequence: TGTGCCAGCAGTCATGATGACACGGGACTAGAGGGTCGCACCGGGGGGCTGTTTTTT.

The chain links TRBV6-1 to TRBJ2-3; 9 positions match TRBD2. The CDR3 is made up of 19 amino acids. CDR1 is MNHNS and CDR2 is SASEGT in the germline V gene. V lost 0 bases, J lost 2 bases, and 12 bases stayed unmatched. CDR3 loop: CASSEARGGGLGHTDTQYF. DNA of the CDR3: TGTGCCAGCAGTGAAGCGCGGGGGGGGGGGTTGGGGCACACAGATACGCAGTATTTT.

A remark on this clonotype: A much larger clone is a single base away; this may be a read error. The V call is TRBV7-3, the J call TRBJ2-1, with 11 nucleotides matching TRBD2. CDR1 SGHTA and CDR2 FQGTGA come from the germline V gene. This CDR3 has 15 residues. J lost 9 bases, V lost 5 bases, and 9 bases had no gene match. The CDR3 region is CASSRLAGGLGEQFF. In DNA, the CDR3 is TGTGCCAGCAGCCGCCTAGCGGGAGGACTTGGTGAGCAGTTCTTC.

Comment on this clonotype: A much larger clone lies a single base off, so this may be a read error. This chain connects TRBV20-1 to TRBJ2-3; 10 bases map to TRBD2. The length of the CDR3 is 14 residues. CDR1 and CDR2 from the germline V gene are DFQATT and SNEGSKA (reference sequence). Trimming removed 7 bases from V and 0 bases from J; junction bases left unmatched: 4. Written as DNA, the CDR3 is TGCAGTGTTAGCGGGAGGTCTAGCACAGATACGCAGTATTTT. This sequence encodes CSVSGRSSTDTQYF.

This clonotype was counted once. CDR3 bases: TGTGCCAGCAGTTTGGTGGCCGGGCTTGGCTACACCTTC. It is translated as CASSLVAGLGYTF. The V and J genes are TRBV12-3 or TRBV12-4 and TRBJ1-2; D is ambiguous. V dropped 3 bases and J dropped 7 bases, with 12 bases sitting between them. The CDR3 is 13 residues long.

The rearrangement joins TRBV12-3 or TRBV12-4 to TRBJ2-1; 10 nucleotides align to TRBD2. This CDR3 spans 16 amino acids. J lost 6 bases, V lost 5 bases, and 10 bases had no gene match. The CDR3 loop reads CASSRSSGSPCNEQFF. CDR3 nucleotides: TGTGCCAGCAGTAGATCTAGCGGGAGTCCCTGCAATGAGCAGTTCTTC.

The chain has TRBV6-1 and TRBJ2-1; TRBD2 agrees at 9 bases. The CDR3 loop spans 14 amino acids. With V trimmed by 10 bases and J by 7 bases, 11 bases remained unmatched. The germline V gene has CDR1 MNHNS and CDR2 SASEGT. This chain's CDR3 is CATIFSGSGNEQFF. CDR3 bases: TGTGCCACTATCTTTAGCGGGAGTGGGAATGAGCAGTTCTTC.

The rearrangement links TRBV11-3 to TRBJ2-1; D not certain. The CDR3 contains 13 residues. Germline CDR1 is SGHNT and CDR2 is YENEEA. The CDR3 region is CGSSTKSEDEQFF. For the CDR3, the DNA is TGTGGCAGTAGCACAAAGAGTGAGGATGAGCAGTTCTTC.

For the CDR3, the DNA is TGTACATGCAGCTTGGTGGGGACCACTGAAGCTTTCTTT. Its protein is CTCSLVGTTEAFF. The J gene is TRBJ1-1, the V gene TRBV5-5; D perhaps matches TRBD1 (5 bases). Per germline, CDR1 SGHKS and CDR2 YYEKEE (reference sequence). The CDR3 is made up of 13 amino acids.

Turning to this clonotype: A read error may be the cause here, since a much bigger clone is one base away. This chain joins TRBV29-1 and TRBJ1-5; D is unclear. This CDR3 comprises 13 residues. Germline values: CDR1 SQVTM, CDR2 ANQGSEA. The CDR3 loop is CSVATWSWQLQHF. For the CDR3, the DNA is TGCAGCGTTGCAACATGGAGTTGGCAGCTCCAGCATTTT.

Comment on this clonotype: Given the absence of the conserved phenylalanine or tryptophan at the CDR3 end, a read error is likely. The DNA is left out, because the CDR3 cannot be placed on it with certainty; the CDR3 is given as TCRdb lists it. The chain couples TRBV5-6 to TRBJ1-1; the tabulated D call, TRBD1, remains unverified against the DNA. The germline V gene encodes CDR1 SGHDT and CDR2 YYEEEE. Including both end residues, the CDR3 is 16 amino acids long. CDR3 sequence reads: CPSSLASRTANTEAIL.

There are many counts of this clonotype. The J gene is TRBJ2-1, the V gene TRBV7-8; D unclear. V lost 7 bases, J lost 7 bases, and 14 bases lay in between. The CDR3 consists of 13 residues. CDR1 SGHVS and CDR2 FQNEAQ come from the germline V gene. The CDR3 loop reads CASIAPKTNEQFF. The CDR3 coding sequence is TGTGCCAGCATCGCCCCGAAGACTAATGAGCAGTTCTTC. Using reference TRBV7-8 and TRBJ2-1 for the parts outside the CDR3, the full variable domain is GAGVSQSPRYKVAKRGQDVALRCDPISGHVSLFWYQQALGQGPEFLTYFQNEAQLDKSGLPSDRFFAERPEGSVSTLKIQRTQQEDSAVYLCASIAPKTNEQFFGPGTRLTVL.

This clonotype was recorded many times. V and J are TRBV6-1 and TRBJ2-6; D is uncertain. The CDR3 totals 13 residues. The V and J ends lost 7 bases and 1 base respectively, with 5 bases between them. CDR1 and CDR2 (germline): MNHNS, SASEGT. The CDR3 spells CASKLSGANVLTF. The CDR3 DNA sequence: TGTGCCAGCAAGTTATCTGGGGCCAACGTCCTGACTTTC.

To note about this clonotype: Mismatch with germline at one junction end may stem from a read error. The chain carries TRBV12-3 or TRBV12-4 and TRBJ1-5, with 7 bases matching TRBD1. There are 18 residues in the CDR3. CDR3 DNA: TGTGCCAGCAGTCTACTCCCAGGCCCGACAGGGTCAGATCAGCCCCGGTATTTT. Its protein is CASSLLPGPTGSDQPRYF.

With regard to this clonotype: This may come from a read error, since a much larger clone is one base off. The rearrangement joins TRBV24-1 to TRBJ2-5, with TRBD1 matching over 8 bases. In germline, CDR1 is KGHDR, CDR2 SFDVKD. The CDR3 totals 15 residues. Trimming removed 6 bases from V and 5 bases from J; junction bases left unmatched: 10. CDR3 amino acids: CATSNPGQGGETQYF. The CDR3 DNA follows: TGTGCCACCAGTAATCCTGGACAGGGCGGCGAGACCCAGTACTTC.

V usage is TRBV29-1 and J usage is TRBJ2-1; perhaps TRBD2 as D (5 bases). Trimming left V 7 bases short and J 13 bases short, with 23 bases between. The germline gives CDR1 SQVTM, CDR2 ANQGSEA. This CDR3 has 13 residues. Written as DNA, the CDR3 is TGCAGCGGCGCCCAGGACTTTACAAGTGAACAGTTCTTC. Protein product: CSGAQDFTSEQFF.

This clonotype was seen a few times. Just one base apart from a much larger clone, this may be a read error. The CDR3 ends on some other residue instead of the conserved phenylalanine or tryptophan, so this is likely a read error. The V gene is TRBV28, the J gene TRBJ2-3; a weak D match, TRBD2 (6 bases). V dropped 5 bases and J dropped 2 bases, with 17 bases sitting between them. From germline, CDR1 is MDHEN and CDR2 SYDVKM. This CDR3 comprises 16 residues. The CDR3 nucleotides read TGTGCCAGCAGTGGGACGGGACTGCACTTCACAGATACGCAGTATCTT. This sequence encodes CASSGTGLHFTDTQYL.

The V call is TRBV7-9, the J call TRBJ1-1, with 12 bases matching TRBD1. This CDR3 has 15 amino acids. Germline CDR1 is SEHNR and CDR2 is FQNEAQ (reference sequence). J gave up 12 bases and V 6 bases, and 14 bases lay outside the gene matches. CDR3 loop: CASSIRDRGLLETFF. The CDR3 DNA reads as TGTGCCAGCAGTATACGGGACAGGGGGCTTCTCGAAACTTTCTTT.

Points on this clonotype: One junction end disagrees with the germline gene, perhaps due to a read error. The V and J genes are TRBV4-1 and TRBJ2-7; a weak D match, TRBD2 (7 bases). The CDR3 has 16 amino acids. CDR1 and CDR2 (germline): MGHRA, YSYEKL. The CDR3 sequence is CARSQDWGGAVYEQYF. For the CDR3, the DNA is TGCGCCAGGAGCCAAGATTGGGGGGGCGCGGTCTACGAGCAGTACTTC.

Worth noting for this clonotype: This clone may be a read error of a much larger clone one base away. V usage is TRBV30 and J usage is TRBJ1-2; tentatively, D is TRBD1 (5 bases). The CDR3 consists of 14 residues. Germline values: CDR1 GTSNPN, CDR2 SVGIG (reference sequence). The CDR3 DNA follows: TGTGCCTGGATCTGGGCAAGGGGCGGCTATGGCTACGCCTTC. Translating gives CAWIWARGGYGYAF.

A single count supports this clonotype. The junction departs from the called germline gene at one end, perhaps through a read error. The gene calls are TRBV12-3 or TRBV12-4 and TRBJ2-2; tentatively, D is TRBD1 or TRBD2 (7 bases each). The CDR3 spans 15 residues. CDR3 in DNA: TGTACCAGCAGTTTCTCTGGGACAGACACCGGGGGGCCGTTTTTT. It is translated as CTSSFSGTDTGGPFF.

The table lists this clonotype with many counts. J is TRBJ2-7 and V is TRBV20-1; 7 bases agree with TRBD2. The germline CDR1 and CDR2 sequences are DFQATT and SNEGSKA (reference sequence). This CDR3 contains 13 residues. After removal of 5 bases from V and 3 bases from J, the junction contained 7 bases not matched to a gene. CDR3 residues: CSAGRGEGYEQYF. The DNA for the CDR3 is TGCAGTGCTGGGAGGGGAGAGGGCTACGAGCAGTACTTC.

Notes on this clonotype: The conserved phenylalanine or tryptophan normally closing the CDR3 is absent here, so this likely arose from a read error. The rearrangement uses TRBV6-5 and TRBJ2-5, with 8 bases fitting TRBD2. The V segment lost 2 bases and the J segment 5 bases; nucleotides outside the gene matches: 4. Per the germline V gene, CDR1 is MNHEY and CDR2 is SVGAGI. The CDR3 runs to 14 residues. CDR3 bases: TGTGCCAGCAGTTACCGCGGGGGGCTGGAGACCCAGTACCTC. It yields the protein CASSYRGGLETQYL.

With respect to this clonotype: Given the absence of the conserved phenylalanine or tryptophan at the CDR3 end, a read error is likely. The CDR3 DNA sequence: TGTGCCAGCAGTGACCGAGGCTTGGGGCCAGGTTGGGAGCTGTTTATT. Residues: CASSDRGLGPGWELFI. This chain connects TRBV6-1 to TRBJ2-2, with TRBD1 as a possible D gene (5 bases). Trimming removed 3 bases from V and 9 bases from J, with 20 bases in between. CDR3 size: 16 residues. CDR1 and CDR2 from the germline V gene are MNHNS and SASEGT.

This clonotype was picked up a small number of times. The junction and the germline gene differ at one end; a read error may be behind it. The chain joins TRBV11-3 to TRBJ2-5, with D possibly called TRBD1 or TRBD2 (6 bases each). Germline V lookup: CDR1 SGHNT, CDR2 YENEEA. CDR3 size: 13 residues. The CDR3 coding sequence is TGTACCAGCAGCCGGGGGCCTCAAGAGACTCAGTACTTC. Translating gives CTSSRGPQETQYF.

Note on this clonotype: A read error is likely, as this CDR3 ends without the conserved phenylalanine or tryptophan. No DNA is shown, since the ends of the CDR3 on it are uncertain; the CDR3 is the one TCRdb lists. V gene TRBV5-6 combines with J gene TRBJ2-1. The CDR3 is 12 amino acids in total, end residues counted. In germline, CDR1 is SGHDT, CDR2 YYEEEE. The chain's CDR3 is CASSFTHNEQLY.

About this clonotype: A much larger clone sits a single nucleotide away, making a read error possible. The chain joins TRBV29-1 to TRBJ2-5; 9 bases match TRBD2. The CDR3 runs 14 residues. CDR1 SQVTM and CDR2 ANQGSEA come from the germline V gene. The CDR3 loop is CSAVSGSNVETHYF. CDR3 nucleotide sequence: TGCAGCGCTGTTAGCGGGAGTAACGTGGAGACCCATTACTTC.